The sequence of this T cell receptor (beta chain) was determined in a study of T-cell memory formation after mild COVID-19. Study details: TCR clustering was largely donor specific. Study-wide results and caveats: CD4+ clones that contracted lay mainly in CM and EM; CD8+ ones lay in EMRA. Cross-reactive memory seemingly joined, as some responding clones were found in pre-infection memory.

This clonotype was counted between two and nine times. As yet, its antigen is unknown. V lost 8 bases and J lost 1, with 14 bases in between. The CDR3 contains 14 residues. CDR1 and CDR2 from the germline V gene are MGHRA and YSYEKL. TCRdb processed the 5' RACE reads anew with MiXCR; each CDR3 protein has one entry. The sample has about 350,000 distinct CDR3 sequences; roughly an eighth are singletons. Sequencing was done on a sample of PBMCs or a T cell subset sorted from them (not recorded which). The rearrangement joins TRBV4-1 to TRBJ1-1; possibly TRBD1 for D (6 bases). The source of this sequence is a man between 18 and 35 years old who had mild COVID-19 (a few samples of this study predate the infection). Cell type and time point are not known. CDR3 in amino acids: CASVGAGQNTEAFF. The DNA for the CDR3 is TGCGCCAGCGTGGGGGCAGGACAGAACACTGAAGCTTTCTTT.